A selection of T cell receptor beta chains follows, all from one sample in a study of a mutant IDH1 vaccine in newly diagnosed glioma. Sequenced by immunoSEQ multiplex PCR; TCRdb stores in-frame clones only, minus some. The sample holds about 42,000 clones, around 85% seen once. Which antigens these TCRs recognize remains unknown. Sequenced here: PBMCs, sampled from a glioma patient whose treatment included an IDH1 peptide vaccine. These receptors all stem from a man in his forties with glioma. CDR3s include the opening cysteine and the closing phenylalanine or tryptophan. Fields, in order: V gene, clone size, J gene, D gene, CDR3 protein, CDR3 DNA. A D gene is named only where the DNA matches it firmly. Some rows mark clone size as missing; the rest say once, few, many or name a class of expanded clone.

TRBV6-5	-	TRBJ2-3	-	CASSPPQSTDTQYF	TGTGCCAGCAGTCCTCCACAGAGCACAGATACGCAGTATTTT
TRBV5-6	-	TRBJ1-4	TRBD1	CASSLAGTANEKLFF	TGTGCCAGCAGCTTGGCCGGGACAGCTAATGAAAAACTGTTTTTT
TRBV5-8	-	TRBJ1-2	-	CASSFRFTDYGYTF	TGTGCCAGCAGCTTTCGATTTACGGACTATGGCTACACCTTC
TRBV21-1	-	TRBJ2-7	-	CASSGSTGGELVLYEQYF	TGTGCCAGCAGCGGTTCAACAGGGGGCGAACTGGTCCTCTACGAGCAGTACTTC
TRBV5-1	-	TRBJ2-7	TRBD2	CASSHVRGEDEQYF	TGCGCCAGCAGCCACGTCCGGGGGGAGGACGAGCAGTACTTC
TRBV5-1	-	TRBJ2-3	TRBD1	CASYPGQGTDTQYF	TGCGCCAGCTACCCGGGACAGGGCACAGATACGCAGTATTTT
TRBV5-4	-	TRBJ2-3	TRBD1	CASSTPGQSTDTQYF	TGTGCCAGCAGCACTCCGGGACAGAGCACAGATACGCAGTATTTT
TRBV6-5	once	TRBJ2-3	-	CASSSPADTQYF	TGTGCCAGCAGTTCGCCGGCGGATACGCAGTATTTT
TRBV4-2	-	TRBJ2-7	TRBD2	CASSQLSGAFSYEQYF	TGTGCCAGCAGCCAACTTAGCGGGGCTTTCTCCTACGAGCAGTACTTC
TRBV18	-	TRBJ1-5	-	CASSQGPRNQPQHF	TGTGCCAGCTCACAGGGGCCGCGCAATCAGCCCCAGCATTTT
TRBV4-2	once	TRBJ2-1	-	CASSQGSGVRPVF	TGTGCCAGCAGCCAAGGTTCCGGGGTCCGCCCCGTCTTC
TRBV6-5	-	TRBJ2-1	TRBD2	CASSYSASGRVNEQFF	TGTGCCAGCAGTTACTCGGCTAGCGGACGAGTCAATGAGCAGTTCTTC
TRBV2	-	TRBJ2-7	-	CASRLTIYEQYF	TGTGCCAGCAGGTTGACTATCTACGAGCAGTACTTC
TRBV5-6	-	TRBJ2-2	TRBD2	CASSLEVAGGNTGELFF	TGTGCCAGCAGCTTGGAGGTAGCGGGAGGTAACACCGGGGAGCTGTTTTTT
TRBV4-2	-	TRBJ2-3	TRBD2	CASRRLAGVGDTQYF	TGTGCCAGCAGGCGCCTAGCGGGAGTGGGAGATACGCAGTATTTT
TRBV15	-	TRBJ1-5	-	CATSMGQGGQPQHF	TGTGCCACTTCCATGGGGCAGGGAGGTCAGCCCCAGCATTTT
TRBV25-1	-	TRBJ1-2	TRBD1	CASGTGMGYTF	TGTGCCAGCGGGACAGGGATGGGCTACACCTTC
TRBV4-1	-	TRBJ1-1	-	CASSRGHEAFF	TGCGCCAGCAGCCGGGGACACGAGGCTTTCTTT
TRBV5-6	-	TRBJ2-7	-	CASSPEDWGGEQYF	TGTGCCAGCAGCCCGGAAGACTGGGGCGGCGAGCAGTACTTC
TRBV10-1	-	TRBJ1-2	-	CASSETGAFIYGYTF	TGCGCCAGCAGTGAGACAGGCGCCTTTATCTATGGCTACACCTTC
TRBV19	-	TRBJ2-1	-	CASINFYNEQFF	TGTGCCAGTATCAATTTTTACAATGAGCAGTTCTTC
TRBV5-1	few	TRBJ1-1	-	CASSLAPGGGTEAFF	TGCGCCAGCAGCTTGGCTCCAGGAGGGGGGACTGAAGCTTTCTTT
TRBV19	-	TRBJ2-7	-	CASTARQGGLEQYF	TGTGCCAGTACCGCGAGGCAGGGTGGGCTCGAGCAGTACTTC
TRBV18	-	TRBJ1-2	-	CASSPGSNYGYTF	TGTGCCAGCTCACCTGGGAGTAACTATGGCTACACCTTC